One sample yielded the 15 T cell receptor beta chains listed below, sequenced in a study of blood T cell repertoires in COVID-19. The assay was immunoSEQ multiplex PCR, and TCRdb's table has in-frame clones only and misses some. This table has 45,000 to 55,000 clones, around 91% appearing once. Source material: peripheral blood. Receptors originate from a human donor in a cohort sampled during active COVID-19.

This chain connects TRBV7-8 to TRBJ2-1; the match to TRBD2 covers 11 bases. Trimming took 5 bases from V and 7 from J; bases not matched to a gene: 4. The CDR3 covers 14 residues. In germline, CDR1 is SGHVS, CDR2 FQNEAQ. The CDR3 is CASSLGLAANEQFF. The CDR3 nucleotides are TGTGCCAGCAGCCTGGGACTAGCGGCTAATGAGCAGTTCTTC.

V and J are TRBV12-3 or TRBV12-4 and TRBJ2-7, with D uncertain. The V end was cut by 4 bases, the J end by 4 bases, with 8 bases between. The CDR3 sequence is 12 residues long. CDR3 nucleotides: TGTGCCAGCAGTTCATCCCATTACGAGCAGTACTTC. Protein sequence: CASSSSHYEQYF.

The CDR3 DNA follows: TGTGCCAGCTCACCGGGACTAGCGGGAGGCTCCTACAATGAGCAGTTCTTC. Protein sequence: CASSPGLAGGSYNEQFF. The chain uses TRBV18 and TRBJ2-1; TRBD2 agrees at 15 bases. CDR3 length equals 17 residues. V dropped 3 bases and J dropped 0; count of bases not matched to a gene: 0. Germline assignment: CDR1 KGHSH and CDR2 LQKENI.

The gene calls are TRBV7-6 and TRBJ1-4; D ambiguous. Trimming stripped 3 bases from V and 2 bases from J, with 13 bases between. The germline V gene has CDR1 SGHVS and CDR2 FNYEAQ. CDR3 length: 16 amino acids. In DNA form, the CDR3 reads TGTGCCAGCAGCTTCGTCGCGGGTTCGACTAATGAAAAACTGTTTTTT. It specifies CASSFVAGSTNEKLFF.

The rearrangement uses TRBV29-1 and TRBJ1-2; TRBD1 is a possible D gene (5 bases). Trimming took off 8 bases at V and 4 bases at J, with 14 bases between the two ends. Germline CDR1 is SQVTM and CDR2 is ANQGSEA. The CDR3 totals 12 residues. Written as DNA, the CDR3 is TGCAGCATACCGGGGGTCGGCTATGGCTACACCTTC. This translates into CSIPGVGYGYTF.

The chain combines TRBV28 with TRBJ1-2; D unclear. CDR3 length equals 13 residues. Germline CDR1 and CDR2: MDHEN and SYDVKM. The germline V and J ends were trimmed by 5 bases and 4 bases, with 11 bases remaining between them. CDR3 sequence reads: CASSQLGPYGYTF. The CDR3 DNA follows: TGTGCCAGCAGTCAACTTGGTCCCTATGGCTACACCTTC.

J is TRBJ2-5 and V is TRBV10-1; 9 positions agree with TRBD2. V was pared by 6 bases and J by 2 bases, with 7 bases of the junction left unmatched. The germline gives CDR1 WNHNN, CDR2 SYGVQD (reference sequence). This CDR3 region has 15 residues. In nucleotides, the CDR3 is TGCGCCAGCAGCCCGACTAGCGGAGCGCAAGAGACCCAGTACTTC. Protein product: CASSPTSGAQETQYF.

The chain has TRBV6-1 and TRBJ2-4, with 8 bases lining up with TRBD1. Germline-derived CDR1 and CDR2 are MNHNS and SASEGT. The CDR3 sequence is 16 residues long. V lost 1 base, J lost 8 bases, and 10 bases stayed unmatched. The CDR3 nucleotides read TGTGCCAGCAGTGAAGAACAGGGGGGATGGATTCACATTCAGTACTTC. It codes for CASSEEQGGWIHIQYF.

The V and J genes are TRBV7-9 and TRBJ2-5; 10 nucleotides match TRBD2. Per the germline V gene, CDR1 is SEHNR and CDR2 is FQNEAQ (reference sequence). The V and J ends lost 0 bases and 5 bases, in that order; junction bases with no gene match: 12. This CDR3 region has 18 residues. The CDR3 here is CASSLALLAGAIGETQYF. The DNA for the CDR3 is TGTGCCAGCAGCTTAGCTCTCCTAGCGGGAGCGATAGGGGAGACCCAGTACTTC.

The J gene is TRBJ2-7, the V gene TRBV7-8; D possibly corresponds to TRBD2 (6 bases). The CDR3 is 15 residues long. V gave up 1 base and J gave up 1 base, with 11 bases separating them. Germline CDR1 is SGHVS and CDR2 is FQNEAQ. CDR3 nucleotides: TGTGCCAGCAGCTTAGAAGGGAGGAGTTCCTACGAGCAGTACTTC. Translation: CASSLEGRSSYEQYF.

The chain links TRBV10-3 to TRBJ2-3; 9 nucleotides agree with TRBD2. The CDR3 is 14 residues long. Unmatched junction bases numbered 6, after V lost 7 bases and J lost 4 bases. Germline assignment: CDR1 ENHRY and CDR2 SYGVKD. DNA for the CDR3: TGTGCCATCACGCCGGGACTAGCATCAGATACGCAGTATTTT. Protein sequence: CAITPGLASDTQYF.

J is TRBJ2-5 and V is TRBV12-3 or TRBV12-4; no firm D call. The CDR3 runs to 11 residues. V lost 3 bases and J 5 bases, leaving 4 bases between the germline ends. In DNA, the CDR3 is TGTGCCAGCAGTTTCCTTGAGACCCAGTACTTC. Translation gives CASSFLETQYF.

V usage is TRBV28 and J usage is TRBJ2-7; TRBD1 might be the D (6 bases). Trimming pared 6 bases from V and 1 base from J, leaving 25 bases between. The germline V gene encodes CDR1 MDHEN and CDR2 SYDVKM. This CDR3 is 18 amino acids long. The CDR3 DNA is TGTGCCAGCAGGGCACTCTCTGGATGGCTAAGGGGGTCCTACGAGCAGTACTTC. Amino acid sequence: CASRALSGWLRGSYEQYF.

The J gene is TRBJ2-3, the V gene TRBV27, with D unclear. This CDR3 is built from 13 residues. From germline, CDR1 is MNHEY and CDR2 SMNVEV (reference sequence). The V end was cut by 4 bases, the J end by 0 bases, with 5 bases between. In DNA, the CDR3 is TGTGCCAGCAGTTCCCTTAGCACAGATACGCAGTATTTT. Translating it yields CASSSLSTDTQYF.

The chain combines TRBV5-5 with TRBJ2-3; D perhaps matches TRBD2 (6 bases). Germline assignment: CDR1 SGHKS and CDR2 YYEKEE (reference sequence). CDR3 size: 16 residues. Trimming took off 0 bases at V and 1 base at J, with 12 bases between the two ends. The CDR3: CASSLEEGLGTDTQYF. The CDR3 coding sequence is TGTGCCAGCAGCTTGGAGGAGGGTCTTGGCACAGATACGCAGTATTTT.